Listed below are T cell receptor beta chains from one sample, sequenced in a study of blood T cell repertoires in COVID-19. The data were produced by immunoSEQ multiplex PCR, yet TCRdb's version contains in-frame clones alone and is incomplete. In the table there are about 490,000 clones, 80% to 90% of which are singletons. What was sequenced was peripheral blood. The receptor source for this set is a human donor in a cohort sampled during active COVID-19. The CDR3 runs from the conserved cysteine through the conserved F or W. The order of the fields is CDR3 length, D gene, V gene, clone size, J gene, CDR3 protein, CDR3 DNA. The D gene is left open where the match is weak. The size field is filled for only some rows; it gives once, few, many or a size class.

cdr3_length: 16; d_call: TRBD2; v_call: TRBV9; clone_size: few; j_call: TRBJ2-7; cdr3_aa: CASSVGLAGISYEQYF; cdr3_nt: TGTGCCAGCAGCGTAGGACTAGCGGGAATAAGTTACGAGCAGTACTTC
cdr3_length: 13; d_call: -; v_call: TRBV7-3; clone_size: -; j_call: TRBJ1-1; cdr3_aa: CASSFQVNTEAFF; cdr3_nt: TGTGCCAGCAGCTTCCAGGTGAACACTGAAGCTTTCTTT
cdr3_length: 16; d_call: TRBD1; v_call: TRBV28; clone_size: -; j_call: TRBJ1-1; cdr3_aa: CASSNQRRDRGRGAFF; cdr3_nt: TGTGCCAGCAGCAATCAACGAAGGGACAGGGGGCGGGGGGCTTTCTTT
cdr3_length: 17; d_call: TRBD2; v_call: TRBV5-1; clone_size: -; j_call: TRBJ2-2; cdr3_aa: CASSLEGTSGRSGELFF; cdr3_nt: TGCGCCAGCAGCCTTGAAGGGACTAGCGGGAGATCCGGGGAGCTGTTTTTT
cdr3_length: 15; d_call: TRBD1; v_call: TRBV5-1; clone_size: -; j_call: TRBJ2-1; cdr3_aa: CASSGGQGPYNEQFF; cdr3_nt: TGCGCCAGCAGCGGGGGACAGGGACCCTACAATGAGCAGTTCTTC
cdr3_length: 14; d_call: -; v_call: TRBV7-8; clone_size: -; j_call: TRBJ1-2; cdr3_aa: CASSFVITNYGYTF; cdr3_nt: TGTGCCAGCAGCTTCGTAATTACTAACTATGGCTACACCTTC
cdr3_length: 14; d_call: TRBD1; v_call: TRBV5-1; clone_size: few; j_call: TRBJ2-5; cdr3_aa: CASSLRTGLETQYF; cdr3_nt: TGCGCCAGCAGCCTCCGGACAGGACTAGAGACCCAGTACTTC
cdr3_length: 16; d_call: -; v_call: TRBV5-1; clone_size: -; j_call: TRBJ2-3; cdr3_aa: CASSLVGNGIEDTQYF; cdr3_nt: TGCGCCAGCAGCTTGGTCGGGAATGGGATAGAGGATACGCAGTATTTT
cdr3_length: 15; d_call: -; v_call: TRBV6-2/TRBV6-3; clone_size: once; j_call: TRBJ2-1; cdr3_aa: CASSSAGYSYNEQFF; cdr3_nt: TGTGCCAGCAGTTCAGCGGGTTACTCCTACAATGAGCAGTTCTTC
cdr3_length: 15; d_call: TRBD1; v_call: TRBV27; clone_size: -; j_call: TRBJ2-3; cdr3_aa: CASSSGGQGEDTQYF; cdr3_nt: TGTGCCAGCAGTTCGGGGGGACAGGGGGAAGATACGCAGTATTTT
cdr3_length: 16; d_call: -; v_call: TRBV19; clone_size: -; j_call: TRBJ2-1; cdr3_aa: CASSILAVRSYNEQFF; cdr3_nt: TGTGCCAGTAGTATTCTTGCGGTCCGCTCCTACAATGAGCAGTTCTTC
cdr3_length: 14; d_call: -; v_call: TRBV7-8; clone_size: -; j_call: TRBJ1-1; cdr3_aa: CASSLVSGNTEAFF; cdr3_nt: TGTGCCAGCAGCTTAGTCAGTGGGAACACTGAAGCTTTCTTT
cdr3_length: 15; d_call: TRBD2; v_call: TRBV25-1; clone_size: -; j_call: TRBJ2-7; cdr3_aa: CASSAGLAAVWEQYF; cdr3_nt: TGTGCCAGCAGCGCGGGACTAGCGGCTGTGTGGGAGCAGTACTTC
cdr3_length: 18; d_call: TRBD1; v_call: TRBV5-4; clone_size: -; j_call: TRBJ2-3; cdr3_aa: CASSSGRTGTLSTDTQYF; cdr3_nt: TGTGCCAGCAGCTCTGGCCGGACAGGAACATTAAGCACAGATACGCAGTATTTT
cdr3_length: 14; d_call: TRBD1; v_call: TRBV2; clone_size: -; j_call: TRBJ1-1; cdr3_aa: CASRVGQGGTEAFF; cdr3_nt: TGTGCCAGCAGGGTGGGACAGGGAGGGACTGAAGCTTTCTTT
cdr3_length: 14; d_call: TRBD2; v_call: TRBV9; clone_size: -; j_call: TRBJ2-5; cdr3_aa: CASSVAGGGETQYF; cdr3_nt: TGTGCCAGCAGCGTAGCGGGCGGGGGAGAGACCCAGTACTTC
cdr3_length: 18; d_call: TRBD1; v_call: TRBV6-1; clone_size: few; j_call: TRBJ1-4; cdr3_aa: CASSEQRGQGTTNEKLFF; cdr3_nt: TGTGCCAGCAGTGAGCAAAGGGGACAGGGGACAACTAATGAAAAACTGTTTTTT
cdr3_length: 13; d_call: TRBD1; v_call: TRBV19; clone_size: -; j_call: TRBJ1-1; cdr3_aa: CASSRTGDTEAFF; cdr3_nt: TGTGCCAGTAGTCGGACAGGGGACACTGAAGCTTTCTTT
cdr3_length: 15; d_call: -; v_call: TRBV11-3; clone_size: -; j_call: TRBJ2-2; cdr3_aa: CASTPWSINTGELFF; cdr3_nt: TGTGCCAGCACCCCCTGGTCTATTAACACCGGGGAGCTGTTTTTT
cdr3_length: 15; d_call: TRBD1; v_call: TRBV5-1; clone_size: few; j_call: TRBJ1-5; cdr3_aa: CASSLDGQGTQPQHF; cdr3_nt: TGCGCCAGCAGCTTGGATGGACAGGGTACTCAGCCCCAGCATTTT
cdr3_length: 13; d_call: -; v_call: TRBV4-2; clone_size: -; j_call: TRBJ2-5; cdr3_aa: CASSLEGGETQYF; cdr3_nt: TGTGCCAGCAGCCTCGAAGGAGGGGAGACCCAGTACTTC
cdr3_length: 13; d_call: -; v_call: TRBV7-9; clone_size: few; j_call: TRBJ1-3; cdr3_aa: CATATDSGNTIYF; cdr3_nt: TGTGCCACCGCGACAGATTCTGGAAACACCATATATTTT
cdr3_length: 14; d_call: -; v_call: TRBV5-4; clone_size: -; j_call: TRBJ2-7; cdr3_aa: CASSLVGGAREQYF; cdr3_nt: TGTGCCAGCAGCTTGGTCGGCGGGGCGAGGGAGCAGTACTTC
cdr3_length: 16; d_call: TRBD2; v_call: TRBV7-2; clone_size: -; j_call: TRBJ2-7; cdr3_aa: CASSKGTSGRVGEQYF; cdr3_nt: TGTGCCAGCAGCAAGGGGACTAGCGGGAGGGTAGGGGAGCAGTACTTC
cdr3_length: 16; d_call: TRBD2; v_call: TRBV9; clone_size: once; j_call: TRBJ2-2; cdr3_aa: CASSVGLAVGTGELFF; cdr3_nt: TGTGCCAGCAGCGTAGGTCTAGCGGTTGGCACCGGGGAGCTGTTTTTT
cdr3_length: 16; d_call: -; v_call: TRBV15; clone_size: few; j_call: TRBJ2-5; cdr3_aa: CATSRGGLGGQETQYF; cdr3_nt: TGTGCCACCAGCAGAGGAGGGTTAGGGGGCCAAGAGACCCAGTACTTC
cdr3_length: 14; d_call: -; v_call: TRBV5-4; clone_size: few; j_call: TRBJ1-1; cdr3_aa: CASSLKQGNTEAFF; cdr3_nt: TGTGCCAGCAGCCTCAAACAGGGGAACACTGAAGCTTTCTTT
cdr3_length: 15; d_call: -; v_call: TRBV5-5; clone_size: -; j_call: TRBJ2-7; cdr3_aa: CASSLEGRTSYEQYF; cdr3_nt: TGTGCCAGCAGCTTGGAAGGTCGGACTTCCTACGAGCAGTACTTC
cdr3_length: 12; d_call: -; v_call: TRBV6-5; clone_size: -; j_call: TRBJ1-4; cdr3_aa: CATTGVNEKLFF; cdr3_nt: TGTGCCACCACGGGGGTTAATGAAAAACTGTTTTTT
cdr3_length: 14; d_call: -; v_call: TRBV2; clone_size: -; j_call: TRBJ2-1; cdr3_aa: CASMGGTGYNEQFF; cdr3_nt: TGTGCCAGCATGGGCGGGACTGGGTACAATGAGCAGTTCTTC
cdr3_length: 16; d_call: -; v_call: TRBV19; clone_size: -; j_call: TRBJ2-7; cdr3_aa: CASSSPTGHYTYEQYF; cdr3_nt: TGTGCCAGTAGTTCACCGACAGGCCACTACACCTACGAGCAGTACTTC
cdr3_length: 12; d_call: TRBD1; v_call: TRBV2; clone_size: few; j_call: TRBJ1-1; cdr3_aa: CASSNRGSEAFF; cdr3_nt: TGTGCCAGCAGTAACAGGGGCTCTGAAGCTTTCTTT
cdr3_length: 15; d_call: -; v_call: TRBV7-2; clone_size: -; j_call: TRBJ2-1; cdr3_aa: CASSLSSREYNEQFF; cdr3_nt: TGTGCCAGCAGCCTCTCTAGCCGGGAGTACAATGAGCAGTTCTTC
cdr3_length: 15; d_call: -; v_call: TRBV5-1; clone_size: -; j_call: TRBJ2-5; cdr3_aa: CASSRDSGGQETQYF; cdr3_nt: TGCGCCAGCAGCCGGGACAGCGGGGGCCAAGAGACCCAGTACTTC
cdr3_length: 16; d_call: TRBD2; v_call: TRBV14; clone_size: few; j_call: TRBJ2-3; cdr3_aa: CASSPETSARTDTQYF; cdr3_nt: TGTGCCAGCAGCCCTGAGACTAGCGCTCGCACAGATACGCAGTATTTT
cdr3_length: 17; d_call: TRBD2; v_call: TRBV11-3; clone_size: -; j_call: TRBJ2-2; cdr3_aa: CASSLSELAGDTGELFF; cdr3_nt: TGTGCCAGCAGCTTGTCCGAACTAGCGGGAGATACCGGGGAGCTGTTTTTT
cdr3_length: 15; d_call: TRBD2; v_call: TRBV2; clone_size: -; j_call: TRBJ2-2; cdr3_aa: CASSVLAGDTGELFF; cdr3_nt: TGTGCCAGCAGTGTACTAGCGGGAGACACCGGGGAGCTGTTTTTT
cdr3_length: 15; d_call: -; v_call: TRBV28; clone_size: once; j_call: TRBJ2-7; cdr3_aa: CASSLLSTFSYEQYF; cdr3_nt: TGTGCCAGCAGTTTATTATCCACATTCTCCTACGAGCAGTACTTC
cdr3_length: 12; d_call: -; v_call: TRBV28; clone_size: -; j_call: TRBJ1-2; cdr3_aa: CASSSDIYGYTF; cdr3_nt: TGTGCCAGCAGTTCCGACATCTATGGCTACACCTTC
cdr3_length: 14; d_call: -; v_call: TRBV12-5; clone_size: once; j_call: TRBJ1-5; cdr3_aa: CASGPTVSNQPQHF; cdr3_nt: TGTGCTAGTGGTCCGACAGTTAGCAATCAGCCCCAGCATTTT
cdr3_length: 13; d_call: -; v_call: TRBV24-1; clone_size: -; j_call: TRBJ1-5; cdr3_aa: CATSDLRGQPQHF; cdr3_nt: TGTGCCACCAGTGATTTAAGGGGACAGCCCCAGCATTTT